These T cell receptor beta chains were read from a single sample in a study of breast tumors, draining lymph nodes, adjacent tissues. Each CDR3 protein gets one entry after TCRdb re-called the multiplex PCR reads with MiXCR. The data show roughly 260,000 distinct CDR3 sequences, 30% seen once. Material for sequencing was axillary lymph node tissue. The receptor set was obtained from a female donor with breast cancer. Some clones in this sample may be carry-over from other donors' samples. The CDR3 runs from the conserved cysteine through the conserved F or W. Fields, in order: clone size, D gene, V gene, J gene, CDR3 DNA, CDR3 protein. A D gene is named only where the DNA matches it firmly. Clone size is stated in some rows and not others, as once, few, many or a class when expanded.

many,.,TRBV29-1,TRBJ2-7,TGCAGCGTCGGGCGGGCAGGGTCCTACGAGCAGTACTTC,CSVGRAGSYEQYF
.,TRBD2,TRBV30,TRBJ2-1,TGTGCCTGGAGCAAATGGGGGACTAGCCATAACCTGCAGTTCTTC,CAWSKWGTSHNLQFF
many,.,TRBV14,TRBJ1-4,TGTGCCAGCAGCCTTCTGGCAGGAGGCGGTGAAAAACTGTTTTTT,CASSLLAGGGEKLFF
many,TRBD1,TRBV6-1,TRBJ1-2,TGTGCCAGCAGTGAACTTGACAGGGTCTATGGTGACTACACCTTC,CASSELDRVYGDYTF
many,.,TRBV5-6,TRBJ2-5,TGTACCAGCAGCTTGGCCCCGGGTCGAGAGACCCAGTACTTC,CTSSLAPGRETQYF
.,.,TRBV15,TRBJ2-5,TGTGCCACCAGCAGAGCGACAGAAGGGTCCGGGGAGACCCAGTACTTC,CATSRATEGSGETQYF
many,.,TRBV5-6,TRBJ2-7,TGTGCCAGCAGCTTCGCTAGCACCTCCTACGAGCAGTACTTC,CASSFASTSYEQYF
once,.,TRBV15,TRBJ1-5,TGTGCCACCCGCCGCTGGGGACGCGAGCATTTT,CATRRWGREHF
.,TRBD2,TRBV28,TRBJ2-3,TGTGCCAGCAGTTTATCATCCGGGACTAGCCGTTTT,CASSLSSGTSRF
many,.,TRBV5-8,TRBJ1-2,TGTGCCAGCAGCTTGGCGGGACTCAAGGCGTATGGCTACACCTTC,CASSLAGLKAYGYTF
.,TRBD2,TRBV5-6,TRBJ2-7,TGTGCCAGCACTCTATCGGGGAGGGGCACCTCCTACGAGCAGTACTTC,CASTLSGRGTSYEQYF
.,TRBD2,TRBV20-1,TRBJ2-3,TGCAGTGCCCCAGCAGGGACTAGCGGAAGACGGAGCACAGGTACGCAGTATTTT,CSAPAGTSGRRSTGTQYF
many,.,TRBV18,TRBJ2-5,TGTGCCAGCACCACCGGGGCAGAAGAGACCCAGTACTTC,CASTTGAEETQYF
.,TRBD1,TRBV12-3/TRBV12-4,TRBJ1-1,TGTGCCAGCAGTTTGAGGACAGGGGGCTTAGCTGAAGCTTTCTTT,CASSLRTGGLAEAFF
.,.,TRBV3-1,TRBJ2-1,TGTGCCAGCAGCCAAGACGGGGGACAAGGATACAATGAGCAGTTCTTC,CASSQDGGQGYNEQFF
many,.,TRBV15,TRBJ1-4,TGTGCCACCAGCGGGGGGACGCTCCCTAATGAAAAACTGTTTTTT,CATSGGTLPNEKLFF
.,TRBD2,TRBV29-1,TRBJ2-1,TGCAGCGCGAGGGGCGGGAGGGGTAACAATGAGCAGTTCTTC,CSARGGRGNNEQFF
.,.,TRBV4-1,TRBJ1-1,TGCGCCAGCAGCCAAGATGCAGGAAACACTGAAGCTTTCTTT,CASSQDAGNTEAFF
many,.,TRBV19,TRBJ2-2,TGTGCCAGTAGTATATGGTTCGGGGGATCTTCCACCGGGGAGCTGTTTTTT,CASSIWFGGSSTGELFF
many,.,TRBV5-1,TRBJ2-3,TGCGCCAGCAGGATGACTAGTCCTGATACGCAGTATTTT,CASRMTSPDTQYF
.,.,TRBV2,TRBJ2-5,TGTGCTAGTAGCAGGAGTGAGACCCAGTACTTC,CASSRSETQYF
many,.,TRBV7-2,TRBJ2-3,TGTGCCAGCAGCTTAAGGGGGCGGGGAATCTCAGATACGCAGTATTTT,CASSLRGRGISDTQYF
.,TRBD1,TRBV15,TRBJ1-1,TGTGCCACCAGCAGAGTCTACAAAGCGGGACAGCTGATGAATAGAGCTTTCTTT,CATSRVYKAGQLMNRAFF
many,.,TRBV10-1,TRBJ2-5,TGCGCCAGCAGCGTTGAAAGGCAGGCTATACCTGCCGCCGCAGAGACCCAGTACTTC,CASSVERQAIPAAAETQYF
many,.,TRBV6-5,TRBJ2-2,TGTGCCAGCAGTCTGACAGTTGCTCACGGGGAGCTGTTTTTT,CASSLTVAHGELFF
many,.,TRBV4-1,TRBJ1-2,TGCGCCAGCAGCCAAGTAACATTTAAGGGGTATGGCTACACCTTC,CASSQVTFKGYGYTF
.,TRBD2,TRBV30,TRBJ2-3,TGTGCCTGGAGTGAACTGACTAGCGGGAGTATAGATACGCAGTATTTT,CAWSELTSGSIDTQYF
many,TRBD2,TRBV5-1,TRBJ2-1,TGCGCCAGCAGCTTAGAAGGGACTAGCGGGAGGACTGAGCAGTTCTTC,CASSLEGTSGRTEQFF
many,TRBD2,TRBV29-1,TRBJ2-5,TGCAGCGTTCAAGGACTAGTGATCCAGACCCAGTACTTC,CSVQGLVIQTQYF
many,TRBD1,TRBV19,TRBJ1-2,TGTGCCAGTAGTATGGACAGGGACTATGGCTACACCTTC,CASSMDRDYGYTF
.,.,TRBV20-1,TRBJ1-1,TGCAGTGCGGAGGGGAGCCGAAAGAACACTGAAGCTTTCTTT,CSAEGSRKNTEAFF
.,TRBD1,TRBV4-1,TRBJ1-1,TGCGCCAGCAGCCAAGTGCTGGACAGGAAAAACACTGAAGCTTTCTTT,CASSQVLDRKNTEAFF
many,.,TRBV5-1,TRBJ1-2,TGCGCCAGCGCCCGCCGGGGCCTAGATGGCTACACCTTC,CASARRGLDGYTF
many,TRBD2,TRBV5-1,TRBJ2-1,TGCGCCAGCAGCTTGGGTCTAGCGGGGGCCAGGGAGCAGTTCTTC,CASSLGLAGAREQFF
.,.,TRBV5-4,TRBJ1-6,TGTGCCAGCAGCCCCCCCGGGGGGAATTCACCCCTCCACTTT,CASSPPGGNSPLHF
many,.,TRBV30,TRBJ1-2,TGTGCCTGGAGCCGCAGGGTTAACTATGGCTACACCTTC,CAWSRRVNYGYTF
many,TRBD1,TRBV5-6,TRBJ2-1,TGTGCCAGCAGCACCCTGACAGGGGGCAATGATGAGCAGTTCTTC,CASSTLTGGNDEQFF
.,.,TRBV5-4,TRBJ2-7,TGTGCCAGCAGGTTTGGGAGCTCCTACGAGCAGTACTTC,CASRFGSSYEQYF
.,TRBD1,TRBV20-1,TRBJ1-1,TGCAGTGCTAGAGATCGGGCAGGGGGTCCCACTGAAGCTTTCTTT,CSARDRAGGPTEAFF
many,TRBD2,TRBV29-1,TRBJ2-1,TGCAGCGTTGCCAGGGCTAGCGGGCCGGACAATGAGCAGTTCTTC,CSVARASGPDNEQFF
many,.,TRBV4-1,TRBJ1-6,TGCGCCAGCAGCCAAGCTTTAACGATTAATTCACCCCTCCACTTT,CASSQALTINSPLHF
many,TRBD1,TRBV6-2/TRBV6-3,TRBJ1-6,TGTGCCAGCCACAGGGGACAGGGTAATTCACCCCTCCACTTT,CASHRGQGNSPLHF
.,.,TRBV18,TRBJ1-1,TGTGCCAGCTCACCGTTACAGGGTGTGAACACTGAAGCTTTCTTT,CASSPLQGVNTEAFF
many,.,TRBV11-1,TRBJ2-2,TGTGCCAGCAGCTCACAGGGTGTTTCCACCGGGGAGCTGTTTTTT,CASSSQGVSTGELFF
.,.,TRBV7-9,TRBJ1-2,TGTGCCAGCAGCTTAGATTCATCGGGAGTAGAAGGCTACACCTTC,CASSLDSSGVEGYTF
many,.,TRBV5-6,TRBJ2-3,TGTGCCAGCAGCCCGACATACACCACAGATACGCAGTATTTT,CASSPTYTTDTQYF
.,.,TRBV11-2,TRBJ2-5,TGTGCCAGCAGCCCCCGGACATTTGGGGGGACCCAGTACTTC,CASSPRTFGGTQYF
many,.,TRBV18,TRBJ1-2,TGTGCCAGCTCACCGATGGGAATTGATGGCTACACCTTC,CASSPMGIDGYTF
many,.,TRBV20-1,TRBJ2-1,TGCAGTGCTAGGGGGGACTACAATGAGCAGTTCTTC,CSARGDYNEQFF
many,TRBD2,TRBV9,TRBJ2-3,TGTGCCAGCAGCCTAAAGCCGGGACTAGCGGGCAACACAGATACGCAGTATTTT,CASSLKPGLAGNTDTQYF
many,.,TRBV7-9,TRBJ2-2,TGTGCCAGCAGCTTAGGTGGGGCTAGCGTGAACACCGGGGAGCTGTTTTTT,CASSLGGASVNTGELFF
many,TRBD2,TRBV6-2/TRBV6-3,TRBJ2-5,TGTGCCAGCAGTTCACTAGCGGAGACCCAGTACTTC,CASSSLAETQYF